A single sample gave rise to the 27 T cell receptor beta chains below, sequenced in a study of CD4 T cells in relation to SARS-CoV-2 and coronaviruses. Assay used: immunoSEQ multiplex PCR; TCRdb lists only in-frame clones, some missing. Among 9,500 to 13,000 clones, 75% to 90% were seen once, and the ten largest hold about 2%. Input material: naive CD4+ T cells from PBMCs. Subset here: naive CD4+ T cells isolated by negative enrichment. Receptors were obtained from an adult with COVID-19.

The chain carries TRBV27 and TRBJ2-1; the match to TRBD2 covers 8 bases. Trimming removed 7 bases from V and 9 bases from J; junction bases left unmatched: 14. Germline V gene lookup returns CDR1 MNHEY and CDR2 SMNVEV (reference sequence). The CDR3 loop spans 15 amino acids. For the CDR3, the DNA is TGTGCCAGCACCCCCGGGCGGGGGGAGTATAGTGAGCAGTTCTTC. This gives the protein CASTPGRGEYSEQFF.

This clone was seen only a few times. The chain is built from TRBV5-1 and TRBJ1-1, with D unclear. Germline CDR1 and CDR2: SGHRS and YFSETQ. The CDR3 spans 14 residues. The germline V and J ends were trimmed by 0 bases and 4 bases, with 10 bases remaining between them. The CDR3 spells CASSLAAGSTEAFF. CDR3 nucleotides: TGCGCCAGCAGCTTGGCGGCGGGGAGCACTGAAGCTTTCTTT. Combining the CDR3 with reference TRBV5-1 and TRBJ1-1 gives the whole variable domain KAGVTQTPRYLIKTRGQQVTLSCSPISGHRSVSWYQQTPGQGLQFLFEYFSETQRNKGNFPGRFSGRQFSNSRSEMNVSTLELGDSALYLCASSLAAGSTEAFFGQGTRLTVV.

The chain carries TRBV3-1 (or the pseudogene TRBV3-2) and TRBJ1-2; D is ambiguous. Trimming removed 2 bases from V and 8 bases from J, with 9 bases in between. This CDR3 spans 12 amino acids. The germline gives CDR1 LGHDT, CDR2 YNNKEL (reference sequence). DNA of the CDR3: TGTGCCAGCAGCCAATTCGAGGGAGGCTACACCTTC. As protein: CASSQFEGGYTF.

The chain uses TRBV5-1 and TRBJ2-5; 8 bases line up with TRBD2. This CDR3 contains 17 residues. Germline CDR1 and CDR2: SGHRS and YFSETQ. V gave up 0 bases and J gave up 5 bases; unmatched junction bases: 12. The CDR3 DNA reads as TGCGCCAGCAGCTTGGCCAACCCGGGACTAGACCTGGAGACCCAGTACTTC. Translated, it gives CASSLANPGLDLETQYF.

The CDR3 is CASSPNLASGNQPQHF. As DNA, the CDR3 is TGTGCCAGCAGTCCCAACCTGGCATCCGGCAATCAGCCCCAGCATTTT. The chain employs TRBV28 and TRBJ1-5; D remains unclear. The CDR3 loop spans 16 amino acids. Per germline, CDR1 MDHEN and CDR2 SYDVKM. V lost 5 bases and J 2 bases, leaving 16 bases between the germline ends.

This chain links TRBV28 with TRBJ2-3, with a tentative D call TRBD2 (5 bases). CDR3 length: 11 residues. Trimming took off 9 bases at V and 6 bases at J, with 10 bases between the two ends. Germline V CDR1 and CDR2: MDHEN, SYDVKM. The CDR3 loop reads CASTRRDTQYF. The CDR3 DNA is TGTGCCAGTACACGGAGGGATACGCAGTATTTT.

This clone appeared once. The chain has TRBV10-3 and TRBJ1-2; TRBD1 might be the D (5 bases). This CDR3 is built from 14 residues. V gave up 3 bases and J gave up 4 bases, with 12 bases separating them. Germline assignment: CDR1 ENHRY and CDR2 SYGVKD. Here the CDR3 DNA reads TGTGCCATCAGTGACCCGACAGAGGCCTATGGCTACACCTTC. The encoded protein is CAISDPTEAYGYTF.

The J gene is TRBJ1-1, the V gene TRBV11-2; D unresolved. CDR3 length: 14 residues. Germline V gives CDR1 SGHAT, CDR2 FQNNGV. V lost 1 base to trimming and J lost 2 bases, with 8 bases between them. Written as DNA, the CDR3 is TGTGCCAGCAGCTTAGGAATCGTCAACACTGAAGCTTTCTTT. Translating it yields CASSLGIVNTEAFF.

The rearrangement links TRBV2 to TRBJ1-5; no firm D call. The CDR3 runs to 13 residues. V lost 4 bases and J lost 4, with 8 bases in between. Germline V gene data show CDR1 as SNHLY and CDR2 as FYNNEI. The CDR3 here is CASSVVPNQPQHF. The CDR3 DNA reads TGTGCCAGCAGTGTTGTTCCAAATCAGCCCCAGCATTTT.

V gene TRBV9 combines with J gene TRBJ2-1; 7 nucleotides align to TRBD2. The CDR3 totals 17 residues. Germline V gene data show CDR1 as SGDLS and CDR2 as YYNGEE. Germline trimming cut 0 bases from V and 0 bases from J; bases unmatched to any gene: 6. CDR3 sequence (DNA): TGTGCCAGCAGCGTAGACCCTAGCGGAAGCTCCTACAATGAGCAGTTCTTC. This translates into CASSVDPSGSSYNEQFF.

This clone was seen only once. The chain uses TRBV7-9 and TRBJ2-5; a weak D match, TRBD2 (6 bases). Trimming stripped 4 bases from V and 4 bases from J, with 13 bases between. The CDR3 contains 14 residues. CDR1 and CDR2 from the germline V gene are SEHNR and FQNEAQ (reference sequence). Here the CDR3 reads CASSSNQGGETQYF. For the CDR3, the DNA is TGTGCCAGCAGCTCTAACCAGGGAGGAGAGACCCAGTACTTC.

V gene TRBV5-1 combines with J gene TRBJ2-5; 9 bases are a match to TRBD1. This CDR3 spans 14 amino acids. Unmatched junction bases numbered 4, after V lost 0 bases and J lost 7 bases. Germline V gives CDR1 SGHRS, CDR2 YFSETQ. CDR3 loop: CASSLDRDRVTQYF. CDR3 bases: TGCGCCAGCAGCTTGGATCGGGACAGGGTGACCCAGTACTTC.

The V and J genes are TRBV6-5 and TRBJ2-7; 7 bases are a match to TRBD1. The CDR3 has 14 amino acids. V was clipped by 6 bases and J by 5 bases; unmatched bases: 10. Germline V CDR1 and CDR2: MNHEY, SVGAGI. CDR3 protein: CASSPLTGKHEQYF. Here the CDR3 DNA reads TGTGCCAGCAGCCCCCTGACAGGGAAACACGAGCAGTACTTC.

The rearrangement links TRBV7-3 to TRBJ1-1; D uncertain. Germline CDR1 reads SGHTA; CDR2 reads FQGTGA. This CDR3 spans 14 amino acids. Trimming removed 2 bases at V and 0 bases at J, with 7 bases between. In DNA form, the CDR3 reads TGTGCCAGCAGCTTAGGCCCCATGAACACTGAAGCTTTCTTT. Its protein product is CASSLGPMNTEAFF. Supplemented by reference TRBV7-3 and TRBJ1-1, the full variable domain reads GAGVSQTPSNKVTEKGKYVELRCDPISGHTALYWYRQSLGQGPEFLIYFQGTGAADDSGLPNDRFFAVRPEGSVSTLKIQRTERGDSAVYLCASSLGPMNTEAFFGQGTRLTVV.

CDR3: CASGLAGAGGEQFF. In DNA, the CDR3 is TGCGCCAGCGGACTAGCGGGGGCAGGTGGTGAGCAGTTCTTC. The chain couples TRBV5-1 to TRBJ2-1; 13 bases fit TRBD2. The CDR3 spans 14 residues. The V gene's germline CDR1 is SGHRS and CDR2 YFSETQ. The V and J ends lost 7 bases and 9 bases, in that order; junction bases with no gene match: 7.

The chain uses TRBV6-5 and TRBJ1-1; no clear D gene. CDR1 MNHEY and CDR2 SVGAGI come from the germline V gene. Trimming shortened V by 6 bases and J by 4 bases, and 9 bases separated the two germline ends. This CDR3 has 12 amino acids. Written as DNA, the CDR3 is TGTGCCAGCAGCCCCGGGAGCACTGAAGCTTTCTTT. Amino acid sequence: CASSPGSTEAFF.

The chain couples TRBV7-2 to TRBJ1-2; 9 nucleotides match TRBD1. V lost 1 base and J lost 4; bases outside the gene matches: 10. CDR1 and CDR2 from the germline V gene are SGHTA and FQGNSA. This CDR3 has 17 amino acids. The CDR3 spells CASSLETGTGLFYGYTF. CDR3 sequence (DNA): TGTGCCAGCAGCTTAGAGACCGGGACAGGGCTTTTCTATGGCTACACCTTC.

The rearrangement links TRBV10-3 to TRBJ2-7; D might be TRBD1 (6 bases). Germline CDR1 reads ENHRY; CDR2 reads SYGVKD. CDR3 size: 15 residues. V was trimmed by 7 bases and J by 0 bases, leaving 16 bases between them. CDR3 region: CAITRTASSSYEQYF. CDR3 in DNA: TGTGCCATCACTAGGACAGCATCTAGCTCCTACGAGCAGTACTTC.

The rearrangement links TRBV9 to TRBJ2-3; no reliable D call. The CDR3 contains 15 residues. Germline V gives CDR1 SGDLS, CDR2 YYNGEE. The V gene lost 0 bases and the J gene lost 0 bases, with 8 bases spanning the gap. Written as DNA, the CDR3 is TGTGCCAGCAGCGTAGACCAAGGAAGCACAGATACGCAGTATTTT. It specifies CASSVDQGSTDTQYF.

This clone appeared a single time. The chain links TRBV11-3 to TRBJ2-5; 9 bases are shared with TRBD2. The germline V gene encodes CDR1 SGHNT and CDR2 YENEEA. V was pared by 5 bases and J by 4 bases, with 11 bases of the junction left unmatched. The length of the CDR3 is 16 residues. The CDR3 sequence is CASSPAGGGQGETQYF. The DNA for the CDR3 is TGTGCCAGCAGCCCGGCGGGAGGGGGCCAGGGAGAGACCCAGTACTTC. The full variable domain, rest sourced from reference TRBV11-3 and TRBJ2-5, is EAGVVQSPRYKIIEKKQPVAFWCNPISGHNTLYWYLQNLGQGPELLIRYENEEAVDDSQLPKDRFSAERLKGVDSTLKIQPAELGDSAVYLCASSPAGGGQGETQYFGPGTRLLVL.

CDR3 in DNA: TGTGCCAGCAGCTTATTGGAGGGGTACGAGCAGTACTTC. This sequence encodes CASSLLEGYEQYF. The V and J genes are TRBV7-9 and TRBJ2-7; tentatively, D is TRBD2 (6 bases). Trimming removed 2 bases from V and 4 bases from J, with 9 bases in between. Germline V gene lookup returns CDR1 SEHNR and CDR2 FQNEAQ (reference sequence). The CDR3 has 13 residues.

The CDR3 DNA reads TGTGCCAGCAGTAGATCCCCGGGACAGGGAAACTATAATTCACCCCTCCACTTT. It specifies CASSRSPGQGNYNSPLHF. V and J are TRBV6-6 and TRBJ1-6; TRBD1 aligns across 9 bases. In germline, CDR1 is MNHNY, CDR2 SVGAGI (reference sequence). This CDR3 has 18 residues. V shed 5 bases, J shed 3 bases, and the junction held 11 bases outside the gene matches.

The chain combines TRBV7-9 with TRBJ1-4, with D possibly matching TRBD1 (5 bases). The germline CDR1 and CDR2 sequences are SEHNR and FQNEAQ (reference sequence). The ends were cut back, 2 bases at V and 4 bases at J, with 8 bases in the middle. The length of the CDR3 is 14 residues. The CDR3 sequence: CASSLSGINEKLFF. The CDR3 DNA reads TGTGCCAGCAGCTTATCAGGGATTAATGAAAAACTGTTTTTT. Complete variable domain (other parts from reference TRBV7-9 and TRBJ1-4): DTGVSQNPRHKITKRGQNVTFRCDPISEHNRLYWYRQTLGQGPEFLTYFQNEAQLEKSRLLSDRFSAERPKGSFSTLEIQRTEQGDSAMYLCASSLSGINEKLFFGSGTQLSVL.

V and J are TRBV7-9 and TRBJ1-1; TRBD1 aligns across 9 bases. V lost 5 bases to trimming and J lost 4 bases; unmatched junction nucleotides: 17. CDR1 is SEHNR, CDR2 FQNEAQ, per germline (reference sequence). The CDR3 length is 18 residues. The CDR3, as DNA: TGTGCCAGCAGCCTTCCTCCCACAGGGGGCAGTTTGGGCACTGAAGCTTTCTTT. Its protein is CASSLPPTGGSLGTEAFF. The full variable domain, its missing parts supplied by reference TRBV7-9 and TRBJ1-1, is DTGVSQNPRHKITKRGQNVTFRCDPISEHNRLYWYRQTLGQGPEFLTYFQNEAQLEKSRLLSDRFSAERPKGSFSTLEIQRTEQGDSAMYLCASSLPPTGGSLGTEAFFGQGTRLTVV.

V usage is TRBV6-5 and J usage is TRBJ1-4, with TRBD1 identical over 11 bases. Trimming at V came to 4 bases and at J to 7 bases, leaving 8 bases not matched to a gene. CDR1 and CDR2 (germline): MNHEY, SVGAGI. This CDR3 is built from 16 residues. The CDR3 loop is CASSSRDRGLGEKLFF. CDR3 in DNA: TGTGCCAGCAGTTCCCGGGACAGGGGGTTAGGTGAAAAACTGTTTTTT.

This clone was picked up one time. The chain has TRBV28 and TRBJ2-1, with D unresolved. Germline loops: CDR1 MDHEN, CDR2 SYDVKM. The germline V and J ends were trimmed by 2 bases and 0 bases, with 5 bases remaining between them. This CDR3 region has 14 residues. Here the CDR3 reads CASSLRPSYNEQFF. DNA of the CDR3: TGTGCCAGCAGTTTACGTCCCTCCTACAATGAGCAGTTCTTC.

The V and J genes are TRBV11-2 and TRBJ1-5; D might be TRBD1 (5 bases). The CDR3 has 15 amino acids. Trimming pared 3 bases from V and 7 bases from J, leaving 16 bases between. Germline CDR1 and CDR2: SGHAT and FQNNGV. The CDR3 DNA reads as TGTGCCAGCAGCTTGGGGCAGGGTCCTCTCCAGCCCCAGCATTTT. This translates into CASSLGQGPLQPQHF.